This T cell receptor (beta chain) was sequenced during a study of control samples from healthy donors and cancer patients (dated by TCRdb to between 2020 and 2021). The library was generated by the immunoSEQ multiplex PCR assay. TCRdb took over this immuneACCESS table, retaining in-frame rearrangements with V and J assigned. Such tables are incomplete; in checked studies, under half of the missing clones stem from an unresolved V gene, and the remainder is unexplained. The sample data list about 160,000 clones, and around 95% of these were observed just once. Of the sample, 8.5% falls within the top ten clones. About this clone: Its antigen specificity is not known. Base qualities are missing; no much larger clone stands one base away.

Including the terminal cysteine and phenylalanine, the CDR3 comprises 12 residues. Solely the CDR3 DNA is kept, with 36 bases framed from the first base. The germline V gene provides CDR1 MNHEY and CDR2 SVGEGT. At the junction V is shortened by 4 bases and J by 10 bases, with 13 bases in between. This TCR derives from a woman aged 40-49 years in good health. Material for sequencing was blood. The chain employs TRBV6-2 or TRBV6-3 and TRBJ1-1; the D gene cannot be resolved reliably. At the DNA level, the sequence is TGTGCCAGCAGTTTCTCCTCCCAACGAGCTTTCTTT. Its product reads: CASSFSSQRAFF.